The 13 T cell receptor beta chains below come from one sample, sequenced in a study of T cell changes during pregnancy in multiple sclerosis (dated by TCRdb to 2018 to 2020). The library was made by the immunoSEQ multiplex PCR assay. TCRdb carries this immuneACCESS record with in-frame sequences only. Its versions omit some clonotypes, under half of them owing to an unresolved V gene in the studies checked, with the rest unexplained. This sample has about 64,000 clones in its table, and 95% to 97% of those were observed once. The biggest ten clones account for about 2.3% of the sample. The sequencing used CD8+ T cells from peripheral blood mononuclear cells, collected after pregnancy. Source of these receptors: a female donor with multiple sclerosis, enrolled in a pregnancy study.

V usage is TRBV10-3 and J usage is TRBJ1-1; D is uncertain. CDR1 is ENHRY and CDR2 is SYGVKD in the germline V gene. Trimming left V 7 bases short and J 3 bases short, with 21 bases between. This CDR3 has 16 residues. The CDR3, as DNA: TGTGCCATCACAACTACGGGGAGTCCCCGGGACACTGAAGCTTTCTTT. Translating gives CAITTTGSPRDTEAFF.

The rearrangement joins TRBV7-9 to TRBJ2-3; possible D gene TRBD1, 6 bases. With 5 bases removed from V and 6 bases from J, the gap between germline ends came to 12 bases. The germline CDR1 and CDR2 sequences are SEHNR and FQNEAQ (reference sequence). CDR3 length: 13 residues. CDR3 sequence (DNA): TGTGCCAGCAGCGGGGGCCTGGCCGATACGCAGTATTTT. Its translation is CASSGGLADTQYF. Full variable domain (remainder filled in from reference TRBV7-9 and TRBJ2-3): DTGVSQNPRHKITKRGQNVTFRCDPISEHNRLYWYRQTLGQGPEFLTYFQNEAQLEKSRLLSDRFSAERPKGSFSTLEIQRTEQGDSAMYLCASSGGLADTQYFGPGTRLTVL.

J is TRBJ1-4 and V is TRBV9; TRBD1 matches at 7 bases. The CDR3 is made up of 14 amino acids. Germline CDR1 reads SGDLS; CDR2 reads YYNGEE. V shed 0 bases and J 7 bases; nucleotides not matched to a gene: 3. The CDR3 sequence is CASSVGGGSEKLFF. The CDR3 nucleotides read TGTGCCAGCAGCGTAGGAGGGGGCAGTGAAAAACTGTTTTTT. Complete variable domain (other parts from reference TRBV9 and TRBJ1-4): DSGVTQTPKHLITATGQRVTLRCSPRSGDLSVYWYQQSLDQGLQFLIQYYNGEERAKGNILERFSAQQFPDLHSELNLSSLELGDSALYFCASSVGGGSEKLFFGSGTQLSVL.

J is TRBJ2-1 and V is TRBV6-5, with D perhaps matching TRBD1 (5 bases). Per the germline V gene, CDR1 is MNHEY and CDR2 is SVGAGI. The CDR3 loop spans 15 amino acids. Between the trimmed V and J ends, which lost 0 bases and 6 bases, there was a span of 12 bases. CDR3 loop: CASSYSFGQGNEQFF. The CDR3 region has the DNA TGTGCCAGCAGTTACTCTTTTGGGCAGGGCAATGAGCAGTTCTTC.

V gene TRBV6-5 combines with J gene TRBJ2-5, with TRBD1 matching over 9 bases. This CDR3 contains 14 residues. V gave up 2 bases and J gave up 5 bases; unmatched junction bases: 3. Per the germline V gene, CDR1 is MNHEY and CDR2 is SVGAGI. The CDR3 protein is CASSYGQGRETQYF. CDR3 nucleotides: TGTGCCAGCAGTTACGGACAGGGGAGGGAGACCCAGTACTTC.

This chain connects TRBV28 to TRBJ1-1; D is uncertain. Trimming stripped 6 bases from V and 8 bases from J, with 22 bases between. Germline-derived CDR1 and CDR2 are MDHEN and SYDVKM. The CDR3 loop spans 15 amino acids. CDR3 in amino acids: CASSHAGGSAGEAFF. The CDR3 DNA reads TGTGCCAGCAGCCACGCGGGCGGGAGCGCGGGGGAAGCTTTCTTT.

The CDR3 region has the DNA TGTGCCATCAGTGAGTCAGAACAGCCGTTGAGCAATCAGCCCCAGCATTTT. Translating gives CAISESEQPLSNQPQHF. J is TRBJ1-5 and V is TRBV10-3; D gene ambiguous. Germline CDR1 and CDR2: ENHRY and SYGVKD. CDR3 length: 17 residues. The V and J ends lost 0 bases and 1 base respectively, with 13 bases between them.

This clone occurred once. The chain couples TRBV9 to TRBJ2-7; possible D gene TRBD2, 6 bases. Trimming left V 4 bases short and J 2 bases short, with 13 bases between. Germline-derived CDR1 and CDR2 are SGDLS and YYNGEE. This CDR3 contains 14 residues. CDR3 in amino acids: CASSKTGSTYEQYF. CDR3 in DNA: TGTGCCAGCAGCAAAACCGGGAGTACCTACGAGCAGTACTTC.

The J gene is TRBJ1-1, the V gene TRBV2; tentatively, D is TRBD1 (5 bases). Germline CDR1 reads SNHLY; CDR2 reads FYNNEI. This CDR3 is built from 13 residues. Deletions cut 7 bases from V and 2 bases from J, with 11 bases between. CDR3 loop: CASMGGDNTEAFF. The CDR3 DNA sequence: TGTGCCAGCATGGGAGGGGATAACACTGAAGCTTTCTTT.

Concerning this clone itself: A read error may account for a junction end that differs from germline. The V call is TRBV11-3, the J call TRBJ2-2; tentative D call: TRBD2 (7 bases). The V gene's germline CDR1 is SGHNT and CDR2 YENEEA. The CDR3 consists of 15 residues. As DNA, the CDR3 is TGTGCCAGCAGCTTACGGGGGGCGAAGACCGGGGAGCTGTTTTTT. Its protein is CASSLRGAKTGELFF.

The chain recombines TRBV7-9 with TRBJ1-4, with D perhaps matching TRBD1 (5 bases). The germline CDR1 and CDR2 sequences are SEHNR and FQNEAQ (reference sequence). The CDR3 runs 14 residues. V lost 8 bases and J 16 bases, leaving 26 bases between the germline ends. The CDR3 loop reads CASSTFDSKATRFF. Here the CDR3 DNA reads TGTGCCAGCTCAACCTTTGACAGCAAGGCTACTCGGTTTTTT.

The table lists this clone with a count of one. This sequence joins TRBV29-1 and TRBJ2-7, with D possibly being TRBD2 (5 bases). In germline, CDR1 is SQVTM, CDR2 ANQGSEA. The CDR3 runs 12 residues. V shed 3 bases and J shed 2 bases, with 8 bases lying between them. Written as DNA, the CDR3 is TGCAGCGTTGACTCGGGAACCTACGAGCAGTACTTC. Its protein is CSVDSGTYEQYF.

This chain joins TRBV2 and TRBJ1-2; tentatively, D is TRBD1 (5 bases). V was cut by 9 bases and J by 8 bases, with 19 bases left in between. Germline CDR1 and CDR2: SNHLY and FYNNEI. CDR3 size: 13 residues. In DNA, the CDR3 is TGTGCCAGTCCCTCCACAGGTCCTGGGGGCTACACCTTC. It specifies CASPSTGPGGYTF.